One and the same sample provided the 5 T cell receptor beta chains below, sequenced in a study of blood T cell repertoires in COVID-19. Assay: immunoSEQ multiplex PCR; the TCRdb copy retains only in-frame clones and omits some. The sample lists about 120,000 clones, around nine tenths occurring once. The specimen was peripheral blood. The receptors were sampled from a man between 35 and 55 years old with acute or convalescent COVID-19.

The rearrangement uses TRBV12-3 or TRBV12-4 and TRBJ1-1, with D tentatively TRBD1 (6 bases). V was cut by 8 bases and J by 0 bases, with 10 bases left in between. The CDR3 spans 13 residues. CDR3 in amino acids: CASGGQLNTEAFF. The CDR3 DNA reads as TGTGCCAGCGGTGGACAGTTGAACACTGAAGCTTTCTTT.

The rearrangement joins TRBV4-2 to TRBJ1-6; unclear D gene. The germline V gene has CDR1 LGHNA and CDR2 YNFKEQ. Trimming left V 0 bases short and J 8 bases short, with 8 bases between. The CDR3 is 14 amino acids. The CDR3 sequence: CASSQDEEDSPLHF. CDR3 sequence (DNA): TGTGCCAGCAGCCAAGATGAGGAAGATTCACCCCTCCACTTT.

V and J are TRBV3-1 (or the pseudogene TRBV3-2) and TRBJ1-2; 9 nucleotides agree with TRBD1. Germline CDR1 reads LGHDT; CDR2 reads YNNKEL (reference sequence). This CDR3 has 14 amino acids. The V gene end was trimmed by 5 bases and the J gene end by 4 bases; junction bases not matched to a gene: 5. The CDR3 DNA follows: TGTGCCAGCAGCTTACCGGGACAGGGCTATGGCTACACCTTC. It translates to CASSLPGQGYGYTF.

This chain joins TRBV6-5 and TRBJ1-2; 7 nucleotides line up with TRBD1. The length of the CDR3 is 13 residues. Germline V CDR1 and CDR2: MNHEY, SVGAGI. The junction had 10 bases not matched to a gene; V was cut back by 7 bases and J by 8 bases. DNA for the CDR3: TGTGCCAGCACCAATACGCGGACAGGCGGCTACACCTTC. Its protein product is CASTNTRTGGYTF.

V is TRBV24-1 and J is TRBJ2-3, with TRBD2 identical over 8 bases. CDR3 length: 13 residues. The germline V gene has CDR1 KGHDR and CDR2 SFDVKD. After removal of 8 bases from V and 3 bases from J, the junction contained 3 bases not matched to a gene. CDR3 protein: CATMTSVTDTQYF. The DNA of the CDR3 is TGTGCCACCATGACTAGCGTAACAGATACGCAGTATTTT.